This TCR beta chain is drawn from a study of T cell repertoires in cytomegalovirus infection. Across the whole study: Carrying CMV and the relevant HLA type showed in public TCR beta signatures.

TCRdb re-derived calls from the reads in MiXCR, one entry per CDR3 protein. Altogether 85,000 to 120,000 distinct CDR3 sequences are present, 15% to 20% being singletons, with the ten largest covering about 7.3%. J was trimmed by 7 bases and V by 4 bases; bases with no gene match: 1. The CDR3 consists of 13 residues. Germline values: CDR1 SGHTA, CDR2 FQGNSA. Study-level findings and limits: Predominance within the ex vivo response was attributable to HLA-C-restricted CMV-specific TCR beta clonotypes. The cumulative frequency of public TCR beta families identified carriers of CMV plus the relevant HLA.

This clonotype has at least ten counts. Its antigen is unknown. The chain couples TRBV7-2 to TRBJ2-1; 10 bases fit TRBD2. This sequence originates from a human donor in good health (CMV status not recorded). Some clones in this sample may be carry-over from other donors' samples. The material sequenced was PBMCs. This CDR3 is CASSSLAGNEQFF. DNA of the CDR3: TGTGCCAGCAGCTCACTAGCGGGGAATGAGCAGTTCTTC. The full variable domain, its missing parts supplied by reference TRBV7-2 and TRBJ2-1, is GAGVSQSPSNKVTEKGKDVELRCDPISGHTALYWYRQSLGQGLEFLIYFQGNSAPDKSGLPSDRFSAERTGGSVSTLTIQRTQQEDSAVYLCASSSLAGNEQFFGPGTRLTVL.